The rows below give T cell receptor beta chains drawn from one sample of a study of shared clonotypes between healthy human individuals. Clones were read by immunoSEQ multiplex PCR, and TCRdb kept only the in-frame ones, dropping some. The sample holds 2 million to 2.5 million clones, just under 95% seen once. The sequenced sample was naive CD4+ T cells from PBMCs. The receptors stem from a man aged 18 to 29 in good health. Some clones in this sample may be carry-over from other donors' samples. Both conserved end residues are part of each CDR3. D genes are given only for firm matches. Only part of the rows carry a size: once, few, many, or a class if the clone is expanded.

-	TRBJ2-1	TRBV28	-	CASSLEVLASYNEQFF	TGTGCCAGCAGTTTAGAGGTTCTAGCGTCCTACAATGAGCAGTTCTTC
-	TRBJ1-1	TRBV7-9	-	CASSPRSGGGVTTEAFF	TGTGCCAGCAGCCCCCGGTCGGGGGGCGGGGTGACCACTGAAGCTTTCTTT
-	TRBJ2-1	TRBV7-2	TRBD2	CASSYAGARNEQFF	TGTGCCAGCAGCTACGCGGGAGCTCGGAATGAGCAGTTCTTC
few	TRBJ2-7	TRBV10-3	TRBD1	CAIRGTGVMYEQYF	TGTGCCATCAGGGGGACAGGGGTGATGTACGAGCAGTACTTC
-	TRBJ1-3	TRBV9	-	CASSLTGSQVRNTIYF	TGTGCCAGCAGCCTAACAGGAAGTCAAGTCCGAAACACCATATATTTT
-	TRBJ2-3	TRBV6-5	-	CASSYSQEDTQYF	TGTGCCAGCAGTTACTCGCAAGAAGATACGCAGTATTTT
-	TRBJ2-1	TRBV2	TRBD1	CASSAGTDHYNEQFF	TGTGCCAGCAGTGCCGGGACAGATCACTACAATGAGCAGTTCTTC
-	TRBJ2-5	TRBV5-1	TRBD2	CASSFAGGEETQYF	TGCGCCAGCAGCTTTGCGGGAGGGGAAGAGACCCAGTACTTC
-	TRBJ2-5	TRBV28	TRBD1	CASSTGTGGLFQETQYF	TGTGCCAGCAGCACCGGGACAGGGGGACTATTCCAAGAGACCCAGTACTTC
-	TRBJ1-5	TRBV18	-	CASSSSGGGLGQPQHF	TGTGCCAGCTCATCCTCGGGTGGGGGGCTGGGTCAGCCCCAGCATTTT
-	TRBJ2-7	TRBV10-2	TRBD2	CASSESAGGGPYEQYF	TGCGCCAGCAGTGAGTCAGCGGGGGGCGGCCCCTACGAGCAGTACTTC
-	TRBJ2-7	TRBV9	-	CASSVGPSPDEQYF	TGTGCCAGCAGCGTAGGTCCCAGTCCGGACGAGCAGTACTTC
-	TRBJ2-1	TRBV5-1	-	CASSLLSDAYNEQFF	TGCGCCAGCAGCTTGCTTAGCGACGCCTACAATGAGCAGTTCTTC
once	TRBJ1-2	TRBV15	-	CATSRGHNYGYTF	TGTGCCACCAGCAGGGGCCACAACTATGGCTACACCTTC
-	TRBJ1-4	TRBV12-2	-	CASRPSWGIVDGKLFF	TGTGCAAGTCGCCCCAGCTGGGGGATTGTGGACGGAAAACTGTTTTTT
-	TRBJ1-6	TRBV4-1	-	CASSPRETGRGVHSPLHF	TGCGCCAGCAGCCCCAGAGAGACAGGTCGTGGTGTGCATTCACCCCTCCACTTT
-	TRBJ2-3	TRBV2	-	CASSVKRSTDTQYF	TGTGCCAGCAGTGTCAAGCGGAGCACAGATACGCAGTATTTT
-	TRBJ1-1	TRBV6-1	TRBD1	CASSAIPDRGQLDTEAFF	TGTGCCAGCAGTGCCATTCCGGACAGGGGACAGTTGGACACTGAAGCTTTCTTT
-	TRBJ2-1	TRBV20-1	-	CSALLGAVVFF	TGCAGTGCCCTACTGGGGGCGGTAGTGTTCTTC
few	TRBJ1-2	TRBV15	TRBD1	CATSGGQGAYGYTF	TGTGCCACCAGCGGCGGACAGGGCGCCTATGGCTACACCTTC
-	TRBJ2-6	TRBV15	-	CATSTRLPSGANVLTF	TGTGCCACCAGCACCCGTCTACCCTCTGGGGCCAACGTCCTGACTTTC
-	TRBJ2-7	TRBV25-1	TRBD2	CASSAGGASPSYEQYF	TGTGCCAGCAGTGCGGGGGGGGCTAGCCCCTCCTACGAGCAGTACTTC
-	TRBJ2-5	TRBV4-1	TRBD2	CASSQLAGAETQYF	TGCGCCAGCAGCCAGCTAGCGGGAGCAGAGACCCAGTACTTC
few	TRBJ1-5	TRBV2	TRBD1	CASHIDRGNQPQHF	TGTGCCAGCCATATCGACAGGGGCAATCAGCCCCAGCATTTT
-	TRBJ2-1	TRBV7-2	TRBD2	CASSLGGGNTYNEQFF	TGTGCCAGCAGCTTAGGCGGGGGGAATACCTACAATGAGCAGTTCTTC
-	TRBJ2-2	TRBV2	TRBD2	CASSGLGNTGELFF	TGTGCCAGCAGCGGACTAGGGAACACCGGGGAGCTGTTTTTT
-	TRBJ1-2	TRBV18	-	CASSPGQLGDGYTF	TGTGCCAGCTCACCAGGACAGCTTGGCGATGGCTACACCTTC
-	TRBJ2-7	TRBV6-6	TRBD1	CASSSQGARMGYEQYF	TGTGCCAGCAGTTCACAGGGGGCTAGGATGGGCTACGAGCAGTACTTC
-	TRBJ2-7	TRBV18	TRBD1	CASSTGTVSYEQYF	TGTGCCAGCTCAACCGGGACAGTCTCCTACGAGCAGTACTTC
-	TRBJ1-4	TRBV5-1	TRBD1	CASSLGTGGHEKLFF	TGCGCCAGCAGCTTGGGTACAGGGGGCCATGAAAAACTGTTTTTT
-	TRBJ2-1	TRBV27	TRBD2	CASSLRGGSYNEQFF	TGTGCCAGCAGTTTACGGGGGGGGTCCTACAATGAGCAGTTCTTC
-	TRBJ2-7	TRBV18	TRBD1	CASSSTGGAGNEQYF	TGTGCCAGCTCGTCTACAGGGGGCGCGGGGAACGAGCAGTACTTC
-	TRBJ2-7	TRBV5-1	TRBD1	CASSFGPGTDSYEQYF	TGCGCCAGCAGCTTCGGCCCCGGGACAGACTCCTACGAGCAGTACTTC
-	TRBJ2-1	TRBV6-5	-	CASSYQGTPSPEQFF	TGTGCCAGCAGTTACCAGGGGACTCCGAGTCCAGAGCAGTTCTTC
-	TRBJ1-3	TRBV19	-	CASSGIFSGNTIYF	TGTGCCAGTAGTGGGATTTTCTCTGGAAACACCATATATTTT
-	TRBJ2-7	TRBV27	TRBD1	CASSLSGTGLYEQYF	TGTGCCAGCAGTTTATCCGGGACAGGGTTGTACGAGCAGTACTTC
-	TRBJ1-2	TRBV4-3	TRBD1	CASSEDPGGNGYTF	TGCGCCAGCAGCGAAGACCCAGGGGGAAATGGCTACACCTTC
-	TRBJ2-5	TRBV5-1	-	CASSFGQETQYF	TGCGCCAGCAGCTTCGGGCAAGAGACCCAGTACTTC
-	TRBJ1-1	TRBV9	-	CASSVVVGSNTEAFF	TGTGCCAGCAGCGTAGTCGTGGGATCGAACACTGAAGCTTTCTTT
-	TRBJ1-4	TRBV4-2	-	CASSQALGRTNEKLFF	TGTGCCAGCAGCCAAGCGTTAGGCCGGACTAATGAAAAACTGTTTTTT
-	TRBJ1-1	TRBV11-2	TRBD1	CASSPTTGINTEAFF	TGTGCCAGCAGCCCCACGACAGGGATCAACACTGAAGCTTTCTTT
-	TRBJ1-3	TRBV4-1	-	CAGWTSREQNTIYF	TGCGCCGGGTGGACCTCGCGGGAGCAAAACACCATATATTTT
-	TRBJ2-3	TRBV7-8	-	CASSFPRGASTDTQYF	TGTGCCAGCAGCTTTCCGAGGGGAGCTAGCACAGATACGCAGTATTTT
-	TRBJ2-7	TRBV7-8	-	CASSLVGVYEQYF	TGTGCCAGCAGCTTAGTGGGGGTCTACGAGCAGTACTTC
once	TRBJ2-7	TRBV7-2	-	CASSVSRGPWSEQYF	TGTGCCAGCAGCGTAAGCAGGGGTCCATGGTCCGAGCAGTACTTC
-	TRBJ2-5	TRBV28	-	CASRDSPGAETQYF	TGTGCCAGCAGGGACAGCCCGGGGGCAGAGACCCAGTACTTC
-	TRBJ2-2	TRBV5-8	TRBD1	CASSSAATGHTGELFF	TGTGCCAGCAGCTCGGCGGCGACAGGGCACACCGGGGAGCTGTTTTTT
-	TRBJ2-1	TRBV27	TRBD2	CASSLSGSSYNEQFF	TGTGCCAGCAGTTTAAGCGGGAGTTCCTACAATGAGCAGTTCTTC
-	TRBJ2-7	TRBV1	-	CTSSPSGSGRARSYEQYF	TGCACCAGCAGCCCGAGCGGTAGCGGGAGGGCAAGGTCCTACGAGCAGTACTTC
-	TRBJ2-7	TRBV5-6	-	CASSLGSPTRNEQYF	TGTGCCAGCAGCTTGGGGTCCCCTACCCGGAACGAGCAGTACTTC
once	TRBJ2-3	TRBV5-4	TRBD1	CASSLGSDRSTDTQYF	TGTGCCAGCAGCTTGGGTTCGGACAGGAGCACAGATACGCAGTATTTT
-	TRBJ1-1	TRBV5-1	TRBD1	CASSFLTGVNTEAFF	TGCGCCAGCAGCTTTCTTACAGGGGTGAACACTGAAGCTTTCTTT
-	TRBJ1-2	TRBV25-1	-	CASSSLDSVRGYTF	TGTGCCAGCAGCTCCCTGGACTCCGTTCGTGGCTACACCTTC
-	TRBJ2-7	TRBV18	-	CASSPGQDYEQYF	TGTGCCAGCTCACCCGGGCAGGACTACGAGCAGTACTTC
-	TRBJ2-7	TRBV28	-	CASSLWGAGRYEQYF	TGTGCCAGCAGTTTATGGGGGGCGGGTAGATACGAGCAGTACTTC
-	TRBJ2-7	TRBV9	-	CASSVAAGFSYEQYF	TGTGCCAGCAGCGTAGCCGCGGGGTTCTCCTACGAGCAGTACTTC
-	TRBJ2-7	TRBV7-2	-	CASSPRTPPSYEQYF	TGTGCCAGCAGCCCCCGGACTCCACCCTCCTACGAGCAGTACTTC